The rows below give T cell receptor beta chains drawn from one sample of a study of blood T cell repertoires in COVID-19. Sequencing used immunoSEQ multiplex PCR; TCRdb keeps in-frame clones, though not all of them. The sample records 90,000 to 120,000 clones, about 88% being singletons. Sequencing was done on a sample of peripheral blood. These receptor sequences come from a human donor in a cohort sampled during active COVID-19. Each CDR3 is given with its conserved first and last residue. The D gene is left open where the match is weak. A clone size is listed for some rows: how often the clone was seen (once, few, many), or a class if it is expanded.

abundance: -; d_gene: -; j_gene: TRBJ1-4; v_gene: TRBV14; CDR3aa: CASSQVRQGRGRNEKLFF; CDR3nt: TGTGCCAGCAGCCAAGTTCGTCAGGGGAGGGGACGTAATGAAAAACTGTTTTTT
abundance: -; d_gene: TRBD1; j_gene: TRBJ1-2; v_gene: TRBV2; CDR3aa: CASSTGVNYGYTF; CDR3nt: TGTGCCAGTTCGACAGGGGTAAACTATGGCTACACCTTC
abundance: -; d_gene: TRBD1; j_gene: TRBJ2-7; v_gene: TRBV11-2; CDR3aa: CASSVTDRGSYEQYF; CDR3nt: TGTGCCAGCAGTGTAACGGACAGGGGATCTTACGAGCAGTACTTC
abundance: few; d_gene: -; j_gene: TRBJ1-3; v_gene: TRBV16; CDR3aa: CASSLDSSGNTIYF; CDR3nt: TGTGCCAGCAGCCTGGACAGCTCTGGAAACACCATATATTTT
abundance: -; d_gene: TRBD2; j_gene: TRBJ2-5; v_gene: TRBV18; CDR3aa: CASSPGSGKRETQYF; CDR3nt: TGTGCCAGCTCACCGGGTAGCGGGAAACGAGAGACCCAGTACTTC
abundance: -; d_gene: -; j_gene: TRBJ1-6; v_gene: TRBV28; CDR3aa: CASSVGQNSPLHF; CDR3nt: TGTGCCAGCAGTGTAGGACAGAATTCACCCCTCCACTTT
abundance: -; d_gene: TRBD2; j_gene: TRBJ2-5; v_gene: TRBV6-5; CDR3aa: CASALGAGDSSRYF; CDR3nt: TGTGCCAGCGCCCTCGGAGCGGGGGACTCGTCGCGGTACTTC
abundance: once; d_gene: TRBD2; j_gene: TRBJ2-2; v_gene: TRBV5-4; CDR3aa: CASSYSGRENTGELFF; CDR3nt: TGTGCCAGCAGCTATAGCGGGAGGGAGAACACCGGGGAGCTGTTTTTT
abundance: -; d_gene: -; j_gene: TRBJ2-7; v_gene: TRBV15; CDR3aa: CATSSPLTYEQYF; CDR3nt: TGTGCCACCAGCAGCCCCCTAACCTACGAGCAGTACTTC
abundance: -; d_gene: -; j_gene: TRBJ1-6; v_gene: TRBV21-1; CDR3aa: CASSKGRQEYYSPLHF; CDR3nt: TGTGCCAGCAGCAAAGGGCGACAGGAGTACTATTCACCCCTCCACTTT
abundance: -; d_gene: TRBD1; j_gene: TRBJ2-1; v_gene: TRBV19; CDR3aa: CASSIGQGEIGYNEQFF; CDR3nt: TGTGCCAGTAGTATAGGCCAGGGGGAAATCGGTTACAATGAGCAGTTCTTC
abundance: once; d_gene: -; j_gene: TRBJ1-1; v_gene: TRBV28; CDR3aa: CASSFVASTEAFF; CDR3nt: TGTGCCAGCAGTTTTGTGGCTAGCACTGAAGCTTTCTTT
abundance: -; d_gene: -; j_gene: TRBJ2-7; v_gene: TRBV18; CDR3aa: CASSPETSTYEQYF; CDR3nt: TGTGCCAGCTCACCTGAGACAAGTACCTACGAGCAGTACTTC
abundance: -; d_gene: TRBD1; j_gene: TRBJ2-1; v_gene: TRBV10-3; CDR3aa: CAVALTGSSKSSSYNEQFF; CDR3nt: TGTGCCGTGGCTTTGACAGGGTCTTCTAAATCCAGCTCCTACAATGAGCAGTTCTTC
abundance: -; d_gene: -; j_gene: TRBJ1-1; v_gene: TRBV5-1; CDR3aa: CASNLQAMNTEAFF; CDR3nt: TGCGCCAGCAATTTACAGGCCATGAACACTGAAGCTTTCTTT
abundance: -; d_gene: -; j_gene: TRBJ2-3; v_gene: TRBV5-4; CDR3aa: CASSPGGVLGGDTQYF; CDR3nt: TGTGCCAGCAGTCCCGGGGGTGTTCTTGGTGGAGATACGCAGTATTTT
abundance: few; d_gene: -; j_gene: TRBJ1-5; v_gene: TRBV2; CDR3aa: CASSHSPRGRRGPQHF; CDR3nt: TGTGCCAGCAGTCACAGCCCGCGGGGGCGCCGGGGGCCCCAGCATTTT
abundance: -; d_gene: -; j_gene: TRBJ2-7; v_gene: TRBV7-9; CDR3aa: CASSLGGAGSSYEQYF; CDR3nt: TGTGCCAGCAGCTTAGGCGGGGCCGGTAGCTCCTACGAGCAGTACTTC
abundance: -; d_gene: TRBD2; j_gene: TRBJ2-1; v_gene: TRBV6-5; CDR3aa: CASSYTLAGAYNEQFF; CDR3nt: TGTGCCAGCAGTTACACGCTAGCGGGAGCCTACAATGAGCAGTTCTTC
abundance: -; d_gene: TRBD2; j_gene: TRBJ2-1; v_gene: TRBV28; CDR3aa: CASRGSGGTHNEQFF; CDR3nt: TGTGCCAGCAGGGGGAGCGGGGGGACGCACAATGAGCAGTTCTTC
abundance: -; d_gene: -; j_gene: TRBJ1-1; v_gene: TRBV2; CDR3aa: CASLQKGEGEAFF; CDR3nt: TGTGCCAGCCTCCAGAAGGGGGAAGGTGAAGCTTTCTTT
abundance: -; d_gene: -; j_gene: TRBJ1-6; v_gene: TRBV19; CDR3aa: CASRDSGGNSPLHF; CDR3nt: TGTGCCAGCAGGGATTCCGGAGGGAATTCACCCCTCCACTTT
abundance: -; d_gene: -; j_gene: TRBJ1-2; v_gene: TRBV19; CDR3aa: CASSSVSGGRYGYTF; CDR3nt: TGTGCCAGTAGTAGTGTTTCGGGAGGGAGATATGGCTACACCTTC
abundance: -; d_gene: -; j_gene: TRBJ2-3; v_gene: TRBV12-3/TRBV12-4; CDR3aa: CASSFGSTDTQYF; CDR3nt: TGTGCCAGCAGTTTCGGGAGCACAGATACGCAGTATTTT
abundance: once; d_gene: TRBD1; j_gene: TRBJ2-7; v_gene: TRBV30; CDR3aa: CAWSGDRGLFYEQYF; CDR3nt: TGTGCCTGGAGTGGGGACAGGGGGCTTTTCTACGAGCAGTACTTC
abundance: -; d_gene: TRBD1; j_gene: TRBJ1-1; v_gene: TRBV5-6; CDR3aa: CASTPSRGRVNTEAFF; CDR3nt: TGTGCCAGCACCCCTTCCAGGGGGCGGGTGAACACTGAAGCTTTCTTT
abundance: -; d_gene: TRBD1; j_gene: TRBJ2-1; v_gene: TRBV7-6; CDR3aa: CASSYRGPYNEQFF; CDR3nt: TGTGCCAGCAGCTACAGGGGGCCCTACAATGAGCAGTTCTTC
abundance: -; d_gene: -; j_gene: TRBJ2-5; v_gene: TRBV4-1; CDR3aa: CASSQDRSYQETQYF; CDR3nt: TGCGCCAGCAGCCAAGATAGATCGTACCAAGAGACCCAGTACTTC
abundance: -; d_gene: -; j_gene: TRBJ2-7; v_gene: TRBV4-1; CDR3aa: CASSHSSYEQYF; CDR3nt: TGCGCCAGCAGCCACAGCTCCTACGAGCAGTACTTC
abundance: -; d_gene: -; j_gene: TRBJ2-3; v_gene: TRBV28; CDR3aa: CASSGTQDTQYF; CDR3nt: TGTGCCAGCAGTGGGACTCAAGATACGCAGTATTTT
abundance: -; d_gene: TRBD1; j_gene: TRBJ1-1; v_gene: TRBV30; CDR3aa: CAWSAGTGLMNTEAFF; CDR3nt: TGTGCCTGGAGCGCTGGGACAGGGCTAATGAACACTGAAGCTTTCTTT
abundance: -; d_gene: TRBD1; j_gene: TRBJ2-7; v_gene: TRBV19; CDR3aa: CASSMWEQGASEQYF; CDR3nt: TGTGCCAGTAGTATGTGGGAGCAGGGGGCGTCCGAGCAGTACTTC
abundance: -; d_gene: -; j_gene: TRBJ2-1; v_gene: TRBV9; CDR3aa: CASSRNEQFF; CDR3nt: TGTGCCAGCAGTCGCAATGAGCAGTTCTTC
abundance: -; d_gene: -; j_gene: TRBJ2-7; v_gene: TRBV12-3/TRBV12-4; CDR3aa: CASSLDISYEQYF; CDR3nt: TGTGCCAGCAGTTTGGACATCTCCTACGAGCAGTACTTC
abundance: -; d_gene: TRBD1; j_gene: TRBJ2-3; v_gene: TRBV29-1; CDR3aa: CSVEDLDRGLSDTQYF; CDR3nt: TGCAGCGTTGAAGATCTTGACAGGGGGCTGTCAGATACGCAGTATTTT
abundance: -; d_gene: -; j_gene: TRBJ1-3; v_gene: TRBV11-2; CDR3aa: CASSLDRNTGNTIYF; CDR3nt: TGTGCCAGCAGCTTAGACAGGAATACTGGAAACACCATATATTTT
abundance: -; d_gene: -; j_gene: TRBJ1-3; v_gene: TRBV6-5; CDR3aa: CASRNRGTGNTIYF; CDR3nt: TGTGCCAGCAGGAACCGGGGGACCGGAAACACCATATATTTT
abundance: -; d_gene: -; j_gene: TRBJ2-7; v_gene: TRBV7-3; CDR3aa: CASSLLSGPYEQYF; CDR3nt: TGTGCCAGCAGCTTACTCAGCGGTCCCTACGAGCAGTACTTC
abundance: -; d_gene: -; j_gene: TRBJ2-3; v_gene: TRBV11-2; CDR3aa: CASSLDPGTDTQYF; CDR3nt: TGTGCCAGCAGCTTAGATCCGGGCACAGATACGCAGTATTTT
abundance: -; d_gene: TRBD1; j_gene: TRBJ2-5; v_gene: TRBV3-1/TRBV3-2; CDR3aa: CASSQGRTGWYETQYF; CDR3nt: TGTGCCAGCAGCCAAGGAAGGACAGGGTGGTATGAGACCCAGTACTTC
abundance: -; d_gene: -; j_gene: TRBJ2-3; v_gene: TRBV19; CDR3aa: CASSMTGGTDTQYF; CDR3nt: TGTGCCAGTAGTATGACAGGTGGTACAGATACGCAGTATTTT
abundance: -; d_gene: -; j_gene: TRBJ2-5; v_gene: TRBV2; CDR3aa: CASSLQGSRLNQETQYF; CDR3nt: TGTGCCAGCAGTCTACAGGGTTCGAGACTGAACCAAGAGACCCAGTACTTC
abundance: few; d_gene: TRBD1; j_gene: TRBJ2-1; v_gene: TRBV28; CDR3aa: CASSHPDRGVHNEQFF; CDR3nt: TGTGCCAGCAGTCACCCAGACAGGGGGGTCCACAATGAGCAGTTCTTC
abundance: -; d_gene: -; j_gene: TRBJ1-1; v_gene: TRBV11-2; CDR3aa: CASSYTGPNTEAFF; CDR3nt: TGTGCCAGCAGCTATACAGGGCCGAACACTGAAGCTTTCTTT
abundance: -; d_gene: -; j_gene: TRBJ2-1; v_gene: TRBV27; CDR3aa: CASNQQGGDEQFF; CDR3nt: TGTGCCAGCAACCAACAGGGAGGGGATGAGCAGTTCTTC
abundance: -; d_gene: TRBD1; j_gene: TRBJ1-2; v_gene: TRBV19; CDR3aa: CASTFRQGFGYTF; CDR3nt: TGTGCCAGTACCTTTCGACAGGGGTTCGGCTACACCTTC
abundance: -; d_gene: -; j_gene: TRBJ1-3; v_gene: TRBV11-2; CDR3aa: CASSHPGTTGNTIYF; CDR3nt: TGTGCCAGCAGCCATCCCGGGACAACTGGAAACACCATATATTTT
abundance: -; d_gene: -; j_gene: TRBJ1-6; v_gene: TRBV23-1; CDR3aa: CASSHRTVNSPLHF; CDR3nt: TGCGCCAGCAGTCATAGGACAGTCAATTCACCCCTCCACTTT